This TCR beta chain was documented in a study of response to subunit inactivated influenza vaccine. Trimming at V came to 5 bases and at J to 6 bases, leaving 9 bases not matched to a gene. The CDR3 is 14 amino acids. TCRdb reprocessed the RT-PCR reads with MiXCR, giving one entry per CDR3 protein. The table shows 400,000 to 650,000 distinct CDR3 sequences, with approximately 7.8% occurring only once. The origin of this receptor is a man between 45 and 75 years old who received an inactivated influenza vaccine. The sample was PBMCs from blood, taken less than 30 months after vaccination. The rearrangement links TRBV12-3 or TRBV12-4 to TRBJ1-2, with 7 bases that match TRBD1. The CDR3 DNA reads TGTGCCAGCAGTCGTAACCTCAGGGGGGATGGCTACACCTTC. Encoded protein: CASSRNLRGDGYTF.